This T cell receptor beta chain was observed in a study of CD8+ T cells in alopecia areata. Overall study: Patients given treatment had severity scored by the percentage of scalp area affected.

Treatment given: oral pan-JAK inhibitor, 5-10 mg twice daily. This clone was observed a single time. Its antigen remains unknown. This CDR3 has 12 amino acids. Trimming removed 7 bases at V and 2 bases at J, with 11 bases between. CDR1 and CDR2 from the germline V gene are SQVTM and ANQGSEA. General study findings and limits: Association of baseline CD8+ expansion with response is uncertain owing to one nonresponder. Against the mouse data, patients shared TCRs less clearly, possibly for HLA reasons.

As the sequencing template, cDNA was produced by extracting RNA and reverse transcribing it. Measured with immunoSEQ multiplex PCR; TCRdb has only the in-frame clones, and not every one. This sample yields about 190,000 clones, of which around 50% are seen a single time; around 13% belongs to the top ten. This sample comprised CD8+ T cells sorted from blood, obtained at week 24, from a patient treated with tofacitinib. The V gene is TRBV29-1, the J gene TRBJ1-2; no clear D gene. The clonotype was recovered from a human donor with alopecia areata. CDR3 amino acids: CSAQLQNYGYTF. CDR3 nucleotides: TGCAGCGCCCAACTTCAAAACTATGGCTACACCTTC.